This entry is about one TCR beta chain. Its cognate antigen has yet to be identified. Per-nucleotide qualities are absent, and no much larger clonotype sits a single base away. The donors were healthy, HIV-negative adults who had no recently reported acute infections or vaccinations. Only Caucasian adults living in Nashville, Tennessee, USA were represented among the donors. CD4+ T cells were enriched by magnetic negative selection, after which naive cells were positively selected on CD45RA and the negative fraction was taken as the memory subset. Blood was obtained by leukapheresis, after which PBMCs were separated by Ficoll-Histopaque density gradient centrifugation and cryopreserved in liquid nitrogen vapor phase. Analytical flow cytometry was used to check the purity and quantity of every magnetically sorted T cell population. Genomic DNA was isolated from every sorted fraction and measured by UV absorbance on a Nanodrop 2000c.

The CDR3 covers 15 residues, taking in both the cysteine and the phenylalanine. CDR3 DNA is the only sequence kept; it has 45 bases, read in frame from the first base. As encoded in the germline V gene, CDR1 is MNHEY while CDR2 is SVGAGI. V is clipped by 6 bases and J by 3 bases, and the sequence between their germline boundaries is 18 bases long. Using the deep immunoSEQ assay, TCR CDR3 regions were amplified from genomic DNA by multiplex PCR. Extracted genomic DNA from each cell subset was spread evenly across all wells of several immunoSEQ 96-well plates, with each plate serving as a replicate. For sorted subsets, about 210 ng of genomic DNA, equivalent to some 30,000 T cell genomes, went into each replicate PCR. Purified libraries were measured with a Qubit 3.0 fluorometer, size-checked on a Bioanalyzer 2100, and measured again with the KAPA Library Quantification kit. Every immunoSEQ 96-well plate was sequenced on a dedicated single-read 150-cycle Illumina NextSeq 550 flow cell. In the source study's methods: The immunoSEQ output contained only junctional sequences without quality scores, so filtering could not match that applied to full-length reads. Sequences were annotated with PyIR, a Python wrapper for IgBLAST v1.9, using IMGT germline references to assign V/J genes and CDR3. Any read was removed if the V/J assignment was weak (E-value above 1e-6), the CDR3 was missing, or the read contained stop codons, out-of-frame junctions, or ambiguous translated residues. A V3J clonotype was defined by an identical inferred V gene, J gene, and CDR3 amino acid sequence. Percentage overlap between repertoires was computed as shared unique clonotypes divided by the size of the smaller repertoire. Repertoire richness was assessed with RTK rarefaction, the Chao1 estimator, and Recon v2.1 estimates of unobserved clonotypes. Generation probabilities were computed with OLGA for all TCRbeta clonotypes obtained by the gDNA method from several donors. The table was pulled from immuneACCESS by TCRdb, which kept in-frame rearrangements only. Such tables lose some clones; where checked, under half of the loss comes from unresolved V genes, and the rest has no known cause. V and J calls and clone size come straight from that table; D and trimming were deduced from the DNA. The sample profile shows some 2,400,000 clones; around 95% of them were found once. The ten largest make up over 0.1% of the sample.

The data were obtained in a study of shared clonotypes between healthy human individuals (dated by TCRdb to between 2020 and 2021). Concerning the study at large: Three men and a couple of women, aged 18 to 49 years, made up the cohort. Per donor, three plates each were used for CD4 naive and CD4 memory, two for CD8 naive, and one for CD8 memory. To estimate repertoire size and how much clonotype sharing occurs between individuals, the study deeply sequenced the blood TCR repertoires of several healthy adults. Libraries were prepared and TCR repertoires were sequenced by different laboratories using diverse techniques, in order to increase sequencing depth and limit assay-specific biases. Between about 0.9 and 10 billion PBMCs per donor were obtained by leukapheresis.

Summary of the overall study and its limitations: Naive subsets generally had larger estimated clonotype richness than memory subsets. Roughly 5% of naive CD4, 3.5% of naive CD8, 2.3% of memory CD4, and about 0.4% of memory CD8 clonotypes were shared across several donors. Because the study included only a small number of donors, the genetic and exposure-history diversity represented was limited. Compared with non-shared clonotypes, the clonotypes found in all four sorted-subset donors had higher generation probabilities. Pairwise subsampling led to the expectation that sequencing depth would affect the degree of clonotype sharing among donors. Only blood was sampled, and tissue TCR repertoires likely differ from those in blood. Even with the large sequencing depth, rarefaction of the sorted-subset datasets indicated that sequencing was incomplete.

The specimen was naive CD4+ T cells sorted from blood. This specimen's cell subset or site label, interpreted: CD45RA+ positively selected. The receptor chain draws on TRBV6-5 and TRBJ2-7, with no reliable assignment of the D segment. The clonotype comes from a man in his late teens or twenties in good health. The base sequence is TGTGCCAGCAGCCCCCACGCCAAAATGGGCTACGAGCAGTACTTC. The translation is CASSPHAKMGYEQYF.